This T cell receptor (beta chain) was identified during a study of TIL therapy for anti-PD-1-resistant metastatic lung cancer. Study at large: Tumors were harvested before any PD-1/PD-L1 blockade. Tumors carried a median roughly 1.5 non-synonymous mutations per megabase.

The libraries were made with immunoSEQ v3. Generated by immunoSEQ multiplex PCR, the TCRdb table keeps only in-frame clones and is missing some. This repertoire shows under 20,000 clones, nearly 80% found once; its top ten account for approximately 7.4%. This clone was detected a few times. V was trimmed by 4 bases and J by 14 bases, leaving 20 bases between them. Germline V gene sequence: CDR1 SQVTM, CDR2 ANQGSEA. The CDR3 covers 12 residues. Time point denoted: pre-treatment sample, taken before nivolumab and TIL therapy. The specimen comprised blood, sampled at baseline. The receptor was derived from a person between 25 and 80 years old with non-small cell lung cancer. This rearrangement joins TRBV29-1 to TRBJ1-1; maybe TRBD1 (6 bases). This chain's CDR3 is CSVGLQGPRQFF. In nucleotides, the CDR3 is TGCAGCGTTGGGTTGCAGGGGCCCCGTCAATTCTTT.